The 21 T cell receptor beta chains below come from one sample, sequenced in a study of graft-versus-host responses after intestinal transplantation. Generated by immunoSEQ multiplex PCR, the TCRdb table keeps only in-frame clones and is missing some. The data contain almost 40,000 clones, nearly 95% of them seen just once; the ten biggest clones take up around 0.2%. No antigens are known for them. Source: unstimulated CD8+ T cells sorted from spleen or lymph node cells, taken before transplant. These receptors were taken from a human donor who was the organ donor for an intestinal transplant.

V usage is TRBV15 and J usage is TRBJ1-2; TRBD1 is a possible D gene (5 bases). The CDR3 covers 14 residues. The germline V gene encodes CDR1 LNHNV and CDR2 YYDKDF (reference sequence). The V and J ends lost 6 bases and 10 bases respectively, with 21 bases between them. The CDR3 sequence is CATSPDRSWGNYTF. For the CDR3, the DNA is TGTGCCACCAGTCCGGACCGAAGTTGGGGGAACTACACCTTC.

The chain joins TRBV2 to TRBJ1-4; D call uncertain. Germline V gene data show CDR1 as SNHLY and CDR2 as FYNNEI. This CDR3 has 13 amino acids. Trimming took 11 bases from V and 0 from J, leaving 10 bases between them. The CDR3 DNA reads TGTGCCGGGGAAGATGCAACTAATGAAAAACTGTTTTTT. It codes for CAGEDATNEKLFF.

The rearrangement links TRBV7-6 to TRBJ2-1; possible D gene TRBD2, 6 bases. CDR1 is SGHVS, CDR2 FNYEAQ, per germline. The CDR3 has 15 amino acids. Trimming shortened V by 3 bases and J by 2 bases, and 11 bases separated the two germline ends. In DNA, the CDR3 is TGTGCCAGCAGCTTCGAAGCGGGCCCCTACAATGAGCAGTTCTTC. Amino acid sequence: CASSFEAGPYNEQFF.

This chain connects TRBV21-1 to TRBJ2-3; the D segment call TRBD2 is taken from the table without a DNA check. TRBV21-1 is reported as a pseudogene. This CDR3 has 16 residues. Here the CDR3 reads CASNGRAGGRSDTQYF. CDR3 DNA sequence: TGTGCCAGCAATGGTCGAGCGGGGGGGCGATCAGATACGCAGTATTTT.

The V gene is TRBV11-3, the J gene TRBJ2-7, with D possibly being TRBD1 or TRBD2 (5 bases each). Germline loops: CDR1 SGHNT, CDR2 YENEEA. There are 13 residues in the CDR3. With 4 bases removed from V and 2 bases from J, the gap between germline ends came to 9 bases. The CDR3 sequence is CASSSGAAYEQYF. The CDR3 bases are TGTGCCAGCAGCTCCGGGGCCGCCTACGAGCAGTACTTC.

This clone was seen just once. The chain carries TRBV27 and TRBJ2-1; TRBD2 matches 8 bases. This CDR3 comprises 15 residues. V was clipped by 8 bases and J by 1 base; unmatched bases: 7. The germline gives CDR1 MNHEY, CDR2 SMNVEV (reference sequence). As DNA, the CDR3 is TGTGCCAGCGGGCGCGGGGGGCCTTCCTACAATGAGCAGTTCTTC. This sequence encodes CASGRGGPSYNEQFF.

The CDR3, as DNA: TGTGCCAGCAGCAATCCCGAGCCTGAAGCTTTCTTT. Residues: CASSNPEPEAFF. V usage is TRBV7-8 and J usage is TRBJ1-1; no clear D gene. Germline-derived CDR1 and CDR2 are SGHVS and FQNEAQ. CDR3 length: 12 amino acids. Trimming took 5 bases from V and 6 from J, leaving 10 bases between them.

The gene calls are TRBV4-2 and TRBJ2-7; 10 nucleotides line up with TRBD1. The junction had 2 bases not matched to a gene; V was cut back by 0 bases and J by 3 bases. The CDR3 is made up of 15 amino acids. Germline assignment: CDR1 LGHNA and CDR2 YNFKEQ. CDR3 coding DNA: TGTGCCAGCAGCCAAGATGGGGACAGGGGCTACGAGCAGTACTTC. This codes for CASSQDGDRGYEQYF.

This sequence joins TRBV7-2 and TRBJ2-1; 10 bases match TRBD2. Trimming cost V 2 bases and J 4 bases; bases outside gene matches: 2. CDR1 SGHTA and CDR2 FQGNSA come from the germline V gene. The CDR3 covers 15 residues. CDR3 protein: CASSLSGGAYNEQFF. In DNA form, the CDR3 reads TGTGCCAGCAGCTTAAGCGGGGGGGCGTACAATGAGCAGTTCTTC.

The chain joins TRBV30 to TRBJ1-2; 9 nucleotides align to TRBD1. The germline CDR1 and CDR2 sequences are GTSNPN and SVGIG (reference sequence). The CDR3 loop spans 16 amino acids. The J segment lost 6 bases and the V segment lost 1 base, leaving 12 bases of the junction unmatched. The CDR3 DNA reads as TGTGCCTGGAGTGGGACTATCGGACAGGGGAAGGATGGCTACACCTTC. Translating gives CAWSGTIGQGKDGYTF.

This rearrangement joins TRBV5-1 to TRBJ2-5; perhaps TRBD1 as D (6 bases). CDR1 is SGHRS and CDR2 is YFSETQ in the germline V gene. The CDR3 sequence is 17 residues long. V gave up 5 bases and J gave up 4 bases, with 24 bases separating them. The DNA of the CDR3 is TGCGCCAGCAGTTCCCCAGGGGAAGGAGGAATGGGAGAGACCCAGTACTTC. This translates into CASSSPGEGGMGETQYF.

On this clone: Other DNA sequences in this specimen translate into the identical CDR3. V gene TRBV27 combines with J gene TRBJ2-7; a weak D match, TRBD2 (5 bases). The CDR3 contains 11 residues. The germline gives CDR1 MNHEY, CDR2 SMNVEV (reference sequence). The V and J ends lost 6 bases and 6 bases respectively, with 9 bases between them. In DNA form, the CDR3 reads TGTGCCAGCAGCCTCGGAGGCGAGCAGTACTTC. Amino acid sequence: CASSLGGEQYF.

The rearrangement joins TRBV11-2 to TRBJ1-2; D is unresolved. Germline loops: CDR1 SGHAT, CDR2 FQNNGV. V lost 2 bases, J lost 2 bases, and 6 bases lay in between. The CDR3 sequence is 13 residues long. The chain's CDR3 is CASSLLGNYGYTF. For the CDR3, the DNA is TGTGCCAGCAGCTTATTAGGAAACTATGGCTACACCTTC. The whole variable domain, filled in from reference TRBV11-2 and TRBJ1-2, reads EAGVAQSPRYKIIEKRQSVAFWCNPISGHATLYWYQQILGQGPKLLIQFQNNGVVDDSQLPKDRFSAERLKGVDSTLKIQPAKLEDSAVYLCASSLLGNYGYTFGSGTRLTVV.

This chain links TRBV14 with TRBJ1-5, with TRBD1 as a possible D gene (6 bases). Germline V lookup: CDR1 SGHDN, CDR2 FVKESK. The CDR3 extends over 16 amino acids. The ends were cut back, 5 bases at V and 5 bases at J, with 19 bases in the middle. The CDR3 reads CASSSRWSRGHQPQHF. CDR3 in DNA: TGTGCCAGCAGCAGTAGGTGGTCCCGGGGGCATCAGCCCCAGCATTTT.

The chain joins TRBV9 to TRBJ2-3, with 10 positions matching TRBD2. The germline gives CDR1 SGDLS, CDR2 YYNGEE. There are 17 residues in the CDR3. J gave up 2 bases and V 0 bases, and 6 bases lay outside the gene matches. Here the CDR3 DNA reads TGTGCCAGCAGCGTAGGGGTTAGCGGGGGGACCACAGATACGCAGTATTTT. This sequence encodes CASSVGVSGGTTDTQYF.

The DNA of the CDR3 is TGTGCCAGTAGTTACGCAGGCTCCTACGAGCAGTACTTC. This translates into CASSYAGSYEQYF. The gene calls are TRBV19 and TRBJ2-7; no clear D. This CDR3 contains 13 residues. In germline, CDR1 is LNHDA, CDR2 SQIVND (reference sequence). Between the trimmed V and J ends, which lost 5 bases and 0 bases, there was a span of 8 bases. Supplemented by reference TRBV19 and TRBJ2-7, the full variable domain reads DGGITQSPKYLFRKEGQNVTLSCEQNLNHDAMYWYRQDPGQGLRLIYYSQIVNDFQKGDIAEGYSVSREKKESFPLTVTSAQKNPTAFYLCASSYAGSYEQYFGPGTRLTVT.

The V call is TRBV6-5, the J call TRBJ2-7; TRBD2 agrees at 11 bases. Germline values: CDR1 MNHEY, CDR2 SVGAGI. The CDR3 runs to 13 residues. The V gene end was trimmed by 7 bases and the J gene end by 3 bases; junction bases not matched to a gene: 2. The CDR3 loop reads CASMGLADYEQYF. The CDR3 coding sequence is TGTGCCAGCATGGGACTAGCGGACTACGAGCAGTACTTC.

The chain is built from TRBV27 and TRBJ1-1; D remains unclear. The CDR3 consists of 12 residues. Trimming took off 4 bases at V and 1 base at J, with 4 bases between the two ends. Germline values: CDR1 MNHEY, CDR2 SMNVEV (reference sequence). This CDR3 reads CASSSTNTEAFF. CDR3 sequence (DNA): TGTGCCAGCAGTTCTACGAACACTGAAGCTTTCTTT.

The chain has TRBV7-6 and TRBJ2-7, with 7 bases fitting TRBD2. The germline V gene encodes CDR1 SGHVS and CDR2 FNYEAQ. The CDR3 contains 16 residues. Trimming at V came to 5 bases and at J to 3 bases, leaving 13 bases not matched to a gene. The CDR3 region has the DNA TGTGCCAGCAGCCCCACGTGGGGGGGGTCAAACTACGAGCAGTACTTC. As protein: CASSPTWGGSNYEQYF.

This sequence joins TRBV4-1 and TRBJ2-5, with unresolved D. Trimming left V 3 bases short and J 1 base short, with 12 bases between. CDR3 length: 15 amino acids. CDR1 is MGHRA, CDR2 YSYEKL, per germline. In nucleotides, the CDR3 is TGCGCCAGCAGCCACGCTTGGGCAGGCCAAGAGACCCAGTACTTC. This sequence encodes CASSHAWAGQETQYF.

This chain's CDR3 is CASSETGPGLNGNTIYF. The CDR3 coding sequence is TGTGCCAGCAGTGAAACGGGGCCAGGGCTAAATGGAAACACCATATATTTT. The chain recombines TRBV2 with TRBJ1-3, with D possibly matching TRBD1 (5 bases). The CDR3 contains 17 residues. The V end lost 2 bases, the J end lost 3 bases, and 17 bases lay between the germline ends. Germline CDR1 and CDR2: SNHLY and FYNNEI.